The source of this TCR beta chain is a study of T cell changes during pregnancy in multiple sclerosis. The CDR3 is 19 amino acids. V dropped 5 bases and J dropped 2; count of bases not matched to a gene: 18. In germline, CDR1 is MDHEN, CDR2 SYDVKM. Repertoires were generated with immunoSEQ multiplex PCR, while TCRdb's copy carries only in-frame clones and drops some. The sample comprises some 80,000 clones, 90% to 95% of which are singletons, and more than 0.85% rests with the top ten. The chain has TRBV28 and TRBJ2-7, with TRBD1 matching over 10 bases. The sequence was obtained from a female donor with multiple sclerosis, enrolled in a pregnancy study. Sequencing was performed on peripheral blood, taken in the second trimester of pregnancy. The CDR3 loop is CASSRSYRWGQGITYEQYF. CDR3 in DNA: TGTGCCAGCAGTCGTTCGTATCGATGGGGACAGGGGATAACCTACGAGCAGTACTTC.